Each of the 12 T cell receptor beta chains below was sequenced from the same sample in a study of cytotoxic CD8 clonotypes in ibrutinib-treated CLL. This table comes from immunoSEQ multiplex PCR, and its TCRdb copy is limited to in-frame clones, with some not included. The repertoire consists of around 130,000 clones, with about 85% occurring once and the leading ten covering 3.3%. Material: PBMCs, obtained after 24 months of ibrutinib treatment. The receptors shown here come from a human donor with chronic lymphocytic leukemia.

This clone was detected only a few times. The V gene is TRBV7-9, the J gene TRBJ1-5; unclear D gene. The CDR3 covers 15 residues. V lost 4 bases and J 5 bases, leaving 15 bases between the germline ends. Germline V gene data show CDR1 as SEHNR and CDR2 as FQNEAQ (reference sequence). As DNA, the CDR3 is TGTGCCAGCAGCTCCGCAGCGGGCAGAGATCAGCCCCAGCATTTT. It specifies CASSSAAGRDQPQHF.

The V and J genes are TRBV15 and TRBJ2-7, with 9 bases that match TRBD1. V was clipped by 3 bases and J by 4 bases; unmatched bases: 1. CDR1 and CDR2 from the germline V gene are LNHNV and YYDKDF (reference sequence). The CDR3 consists of 13 residues. In DNA, the CDR3 is TGTGCCACCAGCAGGGACAGGGGATACGAGCAGTACTTC. It codes for CATSRDRGYEQYF. The full variable domain, its missing parts supplied by reference TRBV15 and TRBJ2-7, is DAMVIQNPRYQVTQFGKPVTLSCSQTLNHNVMYWYQQKSSQAPKLLFHYYDKDFNNEADTPDNFQSRRPNTSFCFLDIRSPGLGDTAMYLCATSRDRGYEQYFGPGTRLTVT.

The V gene is TRBV19, the J gene TRBJ1-5, with TRBD1 matching over 7 bases. The CDR3 has 15 amino acids. The germline gives CDR1 LNHDA, CDR2 SQIVND (reference sequence). J gave up 14 bases and V 3 bases, and 16 bases lay outside the gene matches. CDR3 in amino acids: CASSMSTGPVSYEHF. In DNA, the CDR3 is TGTGCCAGTAGTATGTCGACAGGGCCCGTGTCGTACGAGCATTTT.

The CDR3 spells CASKQGLTEAFF. CDR3 DNA sequence: TGTGCCAGCAAGCAGGGTCTCACTGAAGCTTTCTTT. The rearrangement links TRBV27 to TRBJ1-1; maybe TRBD1 (5 bases). The germline V gene has CDR1 MNHEY and CDR2 SMNVEV (reference sequence). The CDR3 extends over 12 amino acids. Trimming cost V 7 bases and J 4 bases, with 10 bases left between them.

The V gene is TRBV5-1, the J gene TRBJ1-3, with TRBD1 as a possible D gene (5 bases). Germline V gene lookup returns CDR1 SGHRS and CDR2 YFSETQ. The CDR3 is 15 residues long. V was trimmed by 4 bases and J by 1 base, leaving 12 bases between them. The CDR3 DNA is TGCGCCAGCAGCCTGCGGGGGGTGTCTGGAAACACCATATATTTT. It codes for CASSLRGVSGNTIYF. The entire variable domain, with the rest obtained from reference TRBV5-1 and TRBJ1-3, is as follows: KAGVTQTPRYLIKTRGQQVTLSCSPISGHRSVSWYQQTPGQGLQFLFEYFSETQRNKGNFPGRFSGRQFSNSRSEMNVSTLELGDSALYLCASSLRGVSGNTIYFGEGSWLTVV.

V and J are TRBV11-1 and TRBJ2-5; a possible D gene is TRBD2 (5 bases). CDR3 length: 14 amino acids. Germline V gene sequence: CDR1 SGHAT, CDR2 FQDESV (reference sequence). The ends were cut back, 5 bases at V and 5 bases at J, with 15 bases in the middle. The CDR3 sequence: CASSQTARAETQYF. CDR3 coding DNA: TGTGCCAGCAGCCAGACGGCGAGGGCGGAGACCCAGTACTTC.

As to this clone: Other DNA sequences in the sample encode the same CDR3. J is TRBJ1-1 and V is TRBV6-6, with D perhaps TRBD1 (5 bases). The CDR3 has 13 residues. Germline V gene lookup returns CDR1 MNHNY and CDR2 SVGAGI (reference sequence). Trimming removed 4 bases at V and 5 bases at J, with 11 bases between. The CDR3 nucleotides read TGTGCCAGCAGTTTTCAGGGAGGGACTGAAGCTTTCTTT. Amino acid sequence: CASSFQGGTEAFF.

The chain has TRBV19 and TRBJ1-4; possible D gene TRBD1, 6 bases. CDR1 is LNHDA, CDR2 SQIVND, per germline (reference sequence). The CDR3 is 14 residues long. V lost 5 bases and J lost 7, with 14 bases in between. The CDR3 sequence: CASSVGTQGEKLFF. CDR3 DNA sequence: TGTGCCAGTAGTGTCGGGACACAGGGTGAAAAACTGTTTTTT.

As DNA, the CDR3 is TGTGCCAGAAGCCCAGCGAGCGGGGGCCTCAGTTCGGGCACCGGGGAGCTGTTTTTT. Encoded protein: CARSPASGGLSSGTGELFF. The rearrangement uses TRBV5-3 and TRBJ2-2, with TRBD2 matching over 8 bases. TRBV5-3 is an ORF, and what it does is uncertain. Losses at the gene ends were 4 bases for V and 4 bases for J; bases not matched to a gene: 18. The CDR3 runs 19 residues.

The CDR3 spells CAWSHRGGSAGNTIYF. CDR3 bases: TGTGCCTGGAGTCACAGGGGTGGAAGTGCTGGAAACACCATATATTTT. The rearrangement uses TRBV30 and TRBJ1-3, with TRBD1 matching over 7 bases. In germline, CDR1 is GTSNPN, CDR2 SVGIG (reference sequence). V was pared by 2 bases and J by 2 bases, with 9 bases of the junction left unmatched. CDR3 size: 16 residues. Complete variable domain (other parts from reference TRBV30 and TRBJ1-3): SQTIHQWPATLVQPVGSPLSLECTVEGTSNPNLYWYRQAAGRGLQLLFYSVGIGQISSEVPQNLSASRPQDRQFILSSKKLLLSDSGFYLCAWSHRGGSAGNTIYFGEGSWLTVV.

The chain joins TRBV29-1 to TRBJ2-4; D is unresolved. The germline V and J ends were trimmed by 5 bases and 0 bases, with 11 bases remaining between them. This CDR3 is built from 14 residues. CDR1 is SQVTM and CDR2 is ANQGSEA in the germline V gene. The CDR3 DNA reads TGCAGCGTTCGGGCAGCCCTAGCCAAAAACATTCAGTACTTC. Translating gives CSVRAALAKNIQYF.

The chain couples TRBV28 to TRBJ1-5; perhaps TRBD1 as D (5 bases). Trimming took off 1 base at V and 4 bases at J, with 8 bases between the two ends. This CDR3 has 14 residues. Germline-derived CDR1 and CDR2 are MDHEN and SYDVKM. The CDR3 DNA is TGTGCCAGCAGTTTATTGGGGGTGAATCAGCCCCAGCATTTT. Its protein is CASSLLGVNQPQHF.